This T cell receptor (beta chain) was profiled in a study of blood T cell repertoires in COVID-19. In the study overall: T cells, B-cell-depleted T cells, or PBMCs provided the cDNA or gDNA that served as material.

Method: immunoSEQ multiplex PCR; TCRdb's copy keeps in-frame clones and lacks some. Of over 90,000 clones detected, just over 90% appear once; the ten largest clones hold about 5.5%. The specimen sequenced was peripheral blood. The sequence came from a man aged 45-60 years with acute or convalescent COVID-19.

The CDR3 loop is CASSLGEGFSPLHF. CDR3 bases: TGTGCCAGCAGCTTAGGGGAGGGGTTTTCACCCCTCCACTTT. The rearrangement uses TRBV7-2 and TRBJ1-6; possible D gene TRBD1, 5 bases. CDR3 length: 14 amino acids. The V end was cut by 1 base, the J end by 9 bases, with 10 bases between. Germline V gene lookup returns CDR1 SGHTA and CDR2 FQGNSA.